The 13 T cell receptor beta chains given below trace back to one sample, sequenced in a study of T cell responses to AZD1222 COVID-19 vaccine. Profiling relied on immunoSEQ multiplex PCR, and the TCRdb table lists in-frame clones only, not all of them. This sample has about 130,000 clones, with 85% to 95% found just once. This specimen consisted of peripheral blood, obtained on day 0 of AZD1222 vaccination. All receptors come from an adult in good health.

The chain is built from TRBV5-5 and TRBJ2-3; 10 bases line up with TRBD2. Unmatched junction bases numbered 4, after V lost 3 bases and J lost 0 bases. This CDR3 is 16 amino acids long. Germline V lookup: CDR1 SGHKS, CDR2 YYEKEE (reference sequence). CDR3 in DNA: TGTGCCAGCAGCTGGAGCGGGAGGGACAGCACAGATACGCAGTATTTT. Its translation: CASSWSGRDSTDTQYF.

The gene calls are TRBV28 and TRBJ1-1, with D unclear. Looked up from germline, CDR1 is MDHEN and CDR2 is SYDVKM. The germline V and J ends were trimmed by 4 bases and 5 bases, with 11 bases remaining between them. This CDR3 region has 13 residues. CDR3 amino acids: CASSSPLRTEAFF. The CDR3 DNA is TGTGCCAGCAGTTCCCCCTTAAGGACTGAAGCTTTCTTT.

This rearrangement joins TRBV27 to TRBJ2-1, with 11 nucleotides matching TRBD2. Germline CDR1 is MNHEY and CDR2 is SMNVEV (reference sequence). The CDR3 is 15 amino acids. The V gene end was trimmed by 4 bases and the J gene end by 4 bases; junction bases not matched to a gene: 3. CDR3 DNA sequence: TGTGCCAGCAGTTCTGGGACTAGCGGTTACAATGAGCAGTTCTTC. Amino acids: CASSSGTSGYNEQFF.

The rearrangement joins TRBV18 to TRBJ2-1; 11 bases align to TRBD2. CDR1 KGHSH and CDR2 LQKENI come from the germline V gene. The CDR3 loop spans 15 amino acids. V shed 3 bases, J shed 10 bases, and the junction held 8 bases outside the gene matches. As DNA, the CDR3 is TGTGCCAGCTCACCGGGACTAGCGGAAAAGGAGGAGCAGTTCTTC. Protein: CASSPGLAEKEEQFF. The whole variable domain, filled in from reference TRBV18 and TRBJ2-1, reads NAGVMQNPRHLVRRRGQEARLRCSPMKGHSHVYWYRQLPEEGLKFMVYLQKENIIDESGMPKERFSAEFPKEGPSILRIQQVVRGDSAAYFCASSPGLAEKEEQFFGPGTRLTVL.

The CDR3 DNA reads TGTGCCAGCAGTGGAACCATAGGGGGACAAGAGACCCAGTACTTC. This sequence encodes CASSGTIGGQETQYF. The chain combines TRBV2 with TRBJ2-5, with a possible D match to TRBD1 (6 bases). CDR3 length: 15 residues. Germline CDR1 is SNHLY and CDR2 is FYNNEI. V lost 4 bases, J lost 2 bases, and 14 bases lay in between.

This clone was recorded only once. The chain carries TRBV5-1 and TRBJ2-1, with D unresolved. Trimming cost V 3 bases and J 0 bases, with 16 bases left between them. Germline values: CDR1 SGHRS, CDR2 YFSETQ. The CDR3 consists of 17 residues. CDR3 coding DNA: TGCGCCAGCAGCTCCTACTACCGATTGAGCTCCTACAATGAGCAGTTCTTC. The encoded protein is CASSSYYRLSSYNEQFF.

This clone appeared a single time. The chain recombines TRBV23-1 with TRBJ1-1; D ambiguous. TRBV23-1 is identified as an open reading frame with a role that is uncertain. The CDR3 covers 12 residues. Between the trimmed V and J ends, which lost 9 bases and 1 base, there was a span of 9 bases. The CDR3 loop reads CASPRGNTEAFF. In nucleotides, the CDR3 is TGCGCCAGTCCGAGAGGGAACACTGAAGCTTTCTTT.

CDR3 sequence reads: CASSSGGGNTEAFF. The CDR3 DNA follows: TGTGCCAGCAGTTCAGGGGGCGGGAACACTGAAGCTTTCTTT. The genes are TRBV28 and TRBJ1-1; 8 bases line up with TRBD1. Germline V gene sequence: CDR1 MDHEN, CDR2 SYDVKM. The CDR3 runs to 14 residues. V shed 4 bases and J 1 base; nucleotides not matched to a gene: 2.

The chain combines TRBV30 with TRBJ2-7; D not certain. The germline V and J ends were trimmed by 2 bases and 6 bases, with 14 bases remaining between them. The CDR3 loop spans 13 amino acids. CDR1 and CDR2 (germline): GTSNPN, SVGIG (reference sequence). The CDR3 region has the DNA TGTGCCTGGAGTTTCCCCCTTAAACCCGAGCAGTACTTC. This gives the protein CAWSFPLKPEQYF.

The genes are TRBV5-6 and TRBJ2-5; perhaps TRBD1 as D (6 bases). Germline lookup yields CDR1 SGHDT and CDR2 YYEEEE. CDR3 length equals 13 residues. Trimming removed 2 bases at V and 3 bases at J, with 8 bases between. CDR3 amino acids: CASSFAGEETQYF. CDR3 nucleotide sequence: TGTGCCAGCAGCTTCGCAGGGGAAGAGACCCAGTACTTC. Filled out from reference TRBV5-6 and TRBJ2-5, the complete variable domain reads DAGVTQSPTHLIKTRGQQVTLRCSPKSGHDTVSWYQQALGQGPQFIFQYYEEEERQRGNFPDRFSGHQFPNYSSELNVNALLLGDSALYLCASSFAGEETQYFGPGTRLLVL.

The chain carries TRBV5-1 and TRBJ1-5; 9 bases are a match to TRBD1. The germline CDR1 and CDR2 sequences are SGHRS and YFSETQ. There are 15 residues in the CDR3. V lost 2 bases, J lost 3 bases, and 3 bases stayed unmatched. This CDR3 reads CASSLTGGNNQPQHF. The CDR3 bases are TGCGCCAGCAGCTTAACAGGGGGCAACAATCAGCCCCAGCATTTT.

The rearrangement uses TRBV11-3 and TRBJ2-1; D remains unclear. V lost 1 base and J 8 bases, leaving 9 bases between the germline ends. Germline V gene data show CDR1 as SGHNT and CDR2 as YENEEA. The length of the CDR3 is 13 residues. CDR3 nucleotide sequence: TGTGCCAGCAGCTTAGTCACGACTCATGAGCAGTTCTTC. As protein: CASSLVTTHEQFF.

The table lists this clone with a count of one. The V and J genes are TRBV30 and TRBJ1-6, with D possibly TRBD1 on 5 matching bases. This CDR3 is built from 15 residues. Germline V gene lookup returns CDR1 GTSNPN and CDR2 SVGIG (reference sequence). V shed 1 base and J shed 7 bases, with 14 bases lying between them. CDR3: CAWSGPWTQNSPLHF. DNA of the CDR3: TGTGCCTGGAGTGGGCCTTGGACACAAAATTCACCCCTCCACTTT.